This T cell receptor (beta chain) was profiled in a study of post-analysis software for immune sequencing data. Included in the TCR beta cDNA libraries were unique molecular identifiers. TCRdb fed the PCR reads into MiXCR, producing one record per CDR3 protein. The table has approximately 660,000 distinct CDR3 sequences, 55% to 60% seen once. This clonotype was obtained from a girl aged 2-10 years with multiple sclerosis. The sequenced sample consisted of blood.

The CDR3 here is CASSYTERGENTQYF. CDR3 DNA: TGTGCCAGCAGTTACACTGAGCGGGGGGAGAATACGCAGTATTTT. This chain joins TRBV6-5 and TRBJ2-3, with 9 positions matching TRBD2. The CDR3 runs 15 residues. V lost 2 bases to trimming and J lost 7 bases; unmatched junction nucleotides: 7. Per germline, CDR1 MNHEY and CDR2 SVGAGI.